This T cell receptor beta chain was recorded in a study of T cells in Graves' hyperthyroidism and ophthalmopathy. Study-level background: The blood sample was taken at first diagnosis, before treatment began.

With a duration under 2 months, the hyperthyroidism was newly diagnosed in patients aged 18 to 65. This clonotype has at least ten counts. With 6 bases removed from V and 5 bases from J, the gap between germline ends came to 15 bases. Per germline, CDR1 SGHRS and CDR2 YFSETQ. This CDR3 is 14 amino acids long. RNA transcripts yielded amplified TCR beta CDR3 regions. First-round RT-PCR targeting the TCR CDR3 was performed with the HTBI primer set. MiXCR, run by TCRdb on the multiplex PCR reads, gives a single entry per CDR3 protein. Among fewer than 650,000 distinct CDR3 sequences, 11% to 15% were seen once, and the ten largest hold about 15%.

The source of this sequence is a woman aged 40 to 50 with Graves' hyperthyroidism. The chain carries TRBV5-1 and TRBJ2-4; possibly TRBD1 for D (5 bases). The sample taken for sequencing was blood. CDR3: CASKGLMGQNIQYF. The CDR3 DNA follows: TGCGCCAGCAAGGGGTTGATGGGGCAAAACATTCAGTACTTC.